This T cell receptor beta chain was captured in a study of T-cell memory formation after mild COVID-19. Study details: TCR clusters mostly belonged to single donors.

Germline trimming cut 3 bases from V and 4 bases from J; bases unmatched to any gene: 3. CDR1 is SGHRS, CDR2 YFSETQ, per germline. CDR3 length: 14 amino acids. This clonotype was detected ten times or more. What it binds is unknown. Constant-segment primers served in 5'RACE that generated TCR alpha and TCR beta cDNA libraries bearing sample barcodes and UMIs. TCRdb re-called the 5' RACE reads through MiXCR, storing one row per CDR3 protein. The table has roughly 500,000 distinct CDR3 sequences, roughly 20% seen once. Study-wide results and limits: A subset of responding clones appeared in pre-infection memory, suggesting cross-reactive memory joined. A balance of CD4 and CD8 characterized clones contracting day 15 to 85, whereas later expanders leaned CD4+.

Sample: PBMCs or a T cell subset sorted from them (not recorded which). V and J are TRBV5-1 and TRBJ1-5; 8 nucleotides align to TRBD1. The clonotype was recovered from an adult woman who had mild COVID-19 (a few samples of this study predate the infection). Cell type and time point are not known. As DNA, the CDR3 is TGCGCCAGCAGCTCACAGGGGGGGAATCAGCCCCAGCATTTT. This encodes CASSSQGGNQPQHF.